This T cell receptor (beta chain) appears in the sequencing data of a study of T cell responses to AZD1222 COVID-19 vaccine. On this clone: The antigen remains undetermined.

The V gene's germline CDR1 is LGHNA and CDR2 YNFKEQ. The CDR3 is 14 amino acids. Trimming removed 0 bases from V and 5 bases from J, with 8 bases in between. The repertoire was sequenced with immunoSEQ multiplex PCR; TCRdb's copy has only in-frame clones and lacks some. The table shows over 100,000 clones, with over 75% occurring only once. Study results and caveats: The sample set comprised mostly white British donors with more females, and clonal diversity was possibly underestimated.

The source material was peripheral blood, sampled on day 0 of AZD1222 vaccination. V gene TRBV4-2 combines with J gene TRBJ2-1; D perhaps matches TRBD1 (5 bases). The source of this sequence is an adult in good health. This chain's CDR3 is CASSQEGVNNEQFF. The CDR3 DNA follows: TGTGCCAGCAGCCAAGAAGGGGTCAACAATGAGCAGTTCTTC.